A selection of T cell receptor beta chains follows, all from one sample in a study of cytomegalovirus exposure and HLA in healthy donors. The repertoire was sequenced with immunoSEQ multiplex PCR; TCRdb's copy has only in-frame clones and lacks some. The data show over 130,000 clones, around 86% seen once. Sequencing was done on a sample of PBMCs. The receptors originated from a man between 18 and 35 years old in good health and CMV-seropositive. The CDR3 runs from the conserved cysteine through the conserved F or W.

cdr3_aa | v_call
CAISTGPSINEQYF | TRBV10-3
CASSSGWGVTDTQYF | TRBV7-8
CASSLRLAGGEETQYF | TRBV27
CAISDRQTYNEQFF | TRBV10-3
CASSGFGTLRAGELFF | TRBV9
CASSLPSGSYEQYF | TRBV5-1
CASSSLSGGHRDTQYF | TRBV6-5
CASSRTASGANVLTF | TRBV19
CASSSRAPGGTEAFF | TRBV7-8
CASSLTGATGELFF | TRBV7-2
CSVEGRGRVNEQFF | TRBV29-1
CASSERRGLHEQYF | TRBV6-1
CASSLDPRDEQFF | TRBV11-2
CASSLVAGDNEQFF | TRBV13
CASSLDAGSMNTEAFF | TRBV5-1
CASGTTGFTGELFF | TRBV9
CASSFSGFSSYNEQFF | TRBV7-2
CATSSPGEEYGAFF | TRBV15
CASMDYWGNQPQHF | TRBV6-1
CASSHLPESTDTQYF | TRBV11-2
CASMVWQGLSGELFF | TRBV19
CASSLETGGTGELFF | TRBV5-1
CASSLGQGDGEQYF | TRBV5-1